The 22 T cell receptor beta chains listed next were all sequenced from one sample in a study of CD8+ T cells in alopecia areata. In each case, RNA was isolated and then reverse transcribed into cDNA as the sequencing template. Sequencing was performed with immunoSEQ multiplex PCR; in TCRdb, only in-frame clones are kept and a portion is missing. This table has about 110,000 clones, about 50% appearing once. The sequenced sample consisted of NKG2D-low CD8+ T cells sorted from blood. The receptors were sampled from a human donor with alopecia areata.

The chain couples TRBV5-1 to TRBJ2-7; D call uncertain. In germline, CDR1 is SGHRS, CDR2 YFSETQ. The V gene lost 1 base and the J gene lost 6 bases, with 5 bases spanning the gap. CDR3 length equals 11 residues. The CDR3 DNA sequence: TGCGCCAGCAGCTTGACGGGCGAGCAGTACTTC. Residues: CASSLTGEQYF.

The genes are TRBV27 and TRBJ1-3; no clear D gene. CDR3 length: 15 amino acids. Per germline, CDR1 MNHEY and CDR2 SMNVEV (reference sequence). V lost 2 bases to trimming and J lost 1 base, with 9 bases between them. CDR3 amino acids: CASSLSQTSGNTIYF. In DNA form, the CDR3 reads TGTGCCAGCAGTTTAAGTCAGACATCTGGAAACACCATATATTTT.

This clone occurred once. V usage is TRBV9 and J usage is TRBJ1-2; D is uncertain. Germline values: CDR1 SGDLS, CDR2 YYNGEE. CDR3 length equals 14 residues. The V end lost 0 bases, the J end lost 5 bases, and 11 bases lay between the germline ends. The CDR3 here is CASSVGLSAYGYTF. The CDR3 coding sequence is TGTGCCAGCAGCGTAGGTTTGAGCGCATATGGCTACACCTTC.

This clone turned up a few times. This chain links TRBV19 with TRBJ2-1, with D tentatively TRBD1 (5 bases). The CDR3 length is 13 residues. CDR1 LNHDA and CDR2 SQIVND come from the germline V gene (reference sequence). V shed 3 bases and J shed 8 bases, with 11 bases lying between them. The CDR3 DNA follows: TGTGCCAGTAGTATTTTTGGGGCAGATGAGCAGTTCTTC. This gives the protein CASSIFGADEQFF.

This chain uses TRBV14 with TRBJ2-7, with TRBD1 matching over 9 bases. This CDR3 has 13 residues. Per germline, CDR1 SGHDN and CDR2 FVKESK. V was clipped by 6 bases and J by 0 bases; unmatched bases: 0. CDR3 residues: CASRTGGSYEQYF. The CDR3 coding sequence is TGTGCCAGCAGGACAGGGGGCTCCTACGAGCAGTACTTC. Full variable domain (remainder filled in from reference TRBV14 and TRBJ2-7): EAGVTQFPSHSVIEKGQTVTLRCDPISGHDNLYWYRRVMGKEIKFLLHFVKESKQDESGMPNNRFLAERTGGTYSTLKVQPAELEDSGVYFCASRTGGSYEQYFGPGTRLTVT.

This clone was picked up a small number of times. The CDR3 reads CASSLEISGNTIYF. The DNA for the CDR3 is TGCGCCAGCAGCTTGGAGATCTCTGGAAACACCATATATTTT. The chain joins TRBV5-1 to TRBJ1-3, with D hard to call. V dropped 0 bases and J dropped 0 bases, with 4 bases sitting between them. From germline, CDR1 is SGHRS and CDR2 YFSETQ. CDR3 size: 14 residues.

The chain couples TRBV18 to TRBJ2-6; D is undetermined. Per the germline V gene, CDR1 is KGHSH and CDR2 is LQKENI. The CDR3 totals 13 residues. Trimming removed 1 base at V and 12 bases at J, with 10 bases between. The CDR3 protein is CASSPLPGGVLTF. The CDR3 DNA reads TGTGCCAGCTCACCACTCCCGGGCGGCGTCCTGACTTTC.

The chain employs TRBV27 and TRBJ1-2, with D unresolved. The CDR3 extends over 16 amino acids. The V end was cut by 3 bases, the J end by 1 base, with 15 bases between. CDR1 and CDR2 from the germline V gene are MNHEY and SMNVEV (reference sequence). The CDR3 loop reads CASSFVVGNHNYGYTF. CDR3 bases: TGTGCCAGCAGTTTCGTTGTGGGGAACCATAACTATGGCTACACCTTC.

The V and J genes are TRBV6-6 and TRBJ1-1; 7 bases are shared with TRBD1. Trimming took 8 bases from V and 4 from J; bases not matched to a gene: 10. The germline V gene encodes CDR1 MNHNY and CDR2 SVGAGI (reference sequence). This CDR3 is built from 14 residues. The CDR3 protein is CASQGVYSTTEAFF. The CDR3 nucleotides are TGTGCCAGCCAGGGGGTGTATAGTACCACTGAAGCTTTCTTT.

The chain couples TRBV7-6 to TRBJ1-1; the match to TRBD1 covers 7 bases. CDR1 is SGHVS and CDR2 is FNYEAQ in the germline V gene. The CDR3 covers 15 residues. The V segment lost 6 bases and the J segment 6 bases; nucleotides outside the gene matches: 13. CDR3 coding DNA: TGTGCCAGCAGACTGGCCCCGACAGGGTACTCTGAAGCTTTCTTT. Translation gives CASRLAPTGYSEAFF.

The chain is built from TRBV7-9 and TRBJ2-7; TRBD1 matches 9 bases. V lost 5 bases and J lost 1; bases outside the gene matches: 6. Germline CDR1 reads SEHNR; CDR2 reads FQNEAQ (reference sequence). The CDR3 has 15 amino acids. The CDR3: CASSRRDRASYEQYF. The CDR3 nucleotides read TGTGCCAGCAGCCGTCGGGACAGGGCTTCCTACGAGCAGTACTTC.

The V gene is TRBV7-8, the J gene TRBJ2-7, with a weak D call TRBD2 (5 bases). Trimming pared 1 base from V and 4 bases from J, leaving 14 bases between. CDR1 is SGHVS and CDR2 is FQNEAQ in the germline V gene. The CDR3 extends over 15 amino acids. The CDR3 coding sequence is TGTGCCAGCAGCTTAGACCCTAGCCTCCTGTACGAGCAGTACTTC. Protein: CASSLDPSLLYEQYF.

The chain uses TRBV9 and TRBJ2-7; TRBD2 aligns across 11 bases. CDR1 and CDR2 from the germline V gene are SGDLS and YYNGEE. The CDR3 has 19 amino acids. V lost 3 bases to trimming and J lost 0 bases; unmatched junction nucleotides: 14. This CDR3 reads CASSDPLAGGLGNSYEQYF. The CDR3 DNA follows: TGTGCCAGCAGCGATCCCCTAGCGGGAGGATTGGGGAACTCCTACGAGCAGTACTTC.

V usage is TRBV9 and J usage is TRBJ1-2; D remains unclear. V dropped 4 bases and J dropped 2 bases, with 18 bases sitting between them. CDR1 is SGDLS, CDR2 YYNGEE, per germline. The CDR3 loop spans 16 amino acids. CDR3 amino acids: CASSPHAARYNYGYTF. The CDR3 DNA is TGTGCCAGCAGCCCCCACGCGGCAAGGTACAACTATGGCTACACCTTC.

V gene TRBV13 combines with J gene TRBJ2-5; 7 bases are a match to TRBD2. With 4 bases clipped from V and 4 bases from J, the junction kept 3 bases outside the gene matches. Germline CDR1 is PRHDT and CDR2 is FYEKMQ (reference sequence). This CDR3 spans 13 amino acids. The CDR3 DNA sequence: TGTGCCAGCAGCTCTTCTAGCGGAGAGACCCAGTACTTC. This encodes CASSSSSGETQYF.

This clone has a handful of counts. The chain combines TRBV19 with TRBJ2-1; D is ambiguous. The CDR3 is 15 amino acids. Germline CDR1 LNHDA, CDR2 SQIVND (reference sequence). Trimming shortened V by 4 bases and J by 0 bases, and 10 bases separated the two germline ends. This CDR3 is CASSRASNSYNEQFF. The CDR3 nucleotides read TGTGCCAGTAGTAGGGCCAGCAACTCCTACAATGAGCAGTTCTTC.

V is TRBV11-3 and J is TRBJ2-7, with TRBD2 matching over 14 bases. The CDR3 spans 15 residues. The V and J ends lost 5 bases and 3 bases, in that order; junction bases with no gene match: 3. Germline V lookup: CDR1 SGHNT, CDR2 YENEEA. The CDR3 region has the DNA TGTGCCAGCAGCCCCGGGACTAGCGGGAGCTACGAGCAGTACTTC. Its protein is CASSPGTSGSYEQYF.

This clone has just a few counts. V and J are TRBV2 and TRBJ2-1; no definite D call. Per germline, CDR1 SNHLY and CDR2 FYNNEI. The V end was cut by 2 bases, the J end by 8 bases, with 7 bases between. The CDR3 has 12 amino acids. CDR3 in amino acids: CASSEWMDEQFF. The CDR3 DNA is TGTGCCAGCAGTGAATGGATGGATGAGCAGTTCTTC.

V is TRBV7-8 and J is TRBJ2-1; D gene uncertain. CDR1 is SGHVS, CDR2 FQNEAQ, per germline. The CDR3 extends over 14 amino acids. V gave up 4 bases and J gave up 5 bases, with 12 bases separating them. The CDR3 loop is CASSWGGNNNEQFF. Written as DNA, the CDR3 is TGTGCCAGCAGCTGGGGTGGGAACAACAATGAGCAGTTCTTC. Full variable domain (missing parts from reference TRBV7-8 and TRBJ2-1): GAGVSQSPRYKVAKRGQDVALRCDPISGHVSLFWYQQALGQGPEFLTYFQNEAQLDKSGLPSDRFFAERPEGSVSTLKIQRTQQEDSAVYLCASSWGGNNNEQFFGPGTRLTVL.

The V and J genes are TRBV9 and TRBJ2-7; tentative D call: TRBD2 (6 bases). V was shortened by 0 bases and J by 3 bases, with 13 bases between the two germline ends. The CDR3 contains 15 residues. Germline CDR1 and CDR2: SGDLS and YYNGEE. CDR3: CASSVDAGRGYEQYF. In nucleotides, the CDR3 is TGTGCCAGCAGCGTAGATGCGGGAAGAGGCTACGAGCAGTACTTC. Full variable domain (missing parts from reference TRBV9 and TRBJ2-7): DSGVTQTPKHLITATGQRVTLRCSPRSGDLSVYWYQQSLDQGLQFLIQYYNGEERAKGNILERFSAQQFPDLHSELNLSSLELGDSALYFCASSVDAGRGYEQYFGPGTRLTVT.

This rearrangement joins TRBV29-1 to TRBJ1-1, with D possibly matching TRBD1 (6 bases). The CDR3 length is 14 residues. Per germline, CDR1 SQVTM and CDR2 ANQGSEA. Trimming cost V 5 bases and J 3 bases, with 16 bases left between them. The chain's CDR3 is CSVPLGYRDTEAFF. The CDR3 region has the DNA TGCAGCGTTCCCTTGGGGTACAGGGACACTGAAGCTTTCTTT.

V gene TRBV13 combines with J gene TRBJ2-1, with TRBD2 identical over 12 bases. This CDR3 has 17 amino acids. Germline V gene data show CDR1 as PRHDT and CDR2 as FYEKMQ (reference sequence). V lost 3 bases to trimming and J lost 7 bases; unmatched junction nucleotides: 10. The CDR3: CASSLGSRLAGVNEQFF. As DNA, the CDR3 is TGTGCCAGCAGCTTGGGGTCGCGACTAGCGGGAGTGAATGAGCAGTTCTTC.